Below, one TCR beta chain is given with its context. The sample is drawn from a study of blood T cells in healthy people across ages. The second PCR ran about 6 to 11 cycles with a sample-barcoded 5' primer and J-beta primers. A 12-random-nucleotide template-switch adaptor tagged each cDNA molecule. TCRdb reanalysed the 5' RACE reads using MiXCR and keeps one entry per CDR3 protein. The table includes approximately 1,100,000 distinct CDR3 sequences, more than 35% detected once. The CDR3 spans 13 residues. CDR1 and CDR2 from the germline V gene are SGHTA and FQGNSA. With 7 bases removed from V and 4 bases from J, the gap between germline ends came to 12 bases.

The rearrangement links TRBV7-2 to TRBJ2-3; D is unclear. This clonotype was sampled from a woman aged 60-75 years in good health. Sequencing input: blood. The chain's CDR3 is CASNTMPADTQYF. The CDR3 coding sequence is TGTGCCAGCAACACAATGCCCGCAGATACGCAGTATTTT.